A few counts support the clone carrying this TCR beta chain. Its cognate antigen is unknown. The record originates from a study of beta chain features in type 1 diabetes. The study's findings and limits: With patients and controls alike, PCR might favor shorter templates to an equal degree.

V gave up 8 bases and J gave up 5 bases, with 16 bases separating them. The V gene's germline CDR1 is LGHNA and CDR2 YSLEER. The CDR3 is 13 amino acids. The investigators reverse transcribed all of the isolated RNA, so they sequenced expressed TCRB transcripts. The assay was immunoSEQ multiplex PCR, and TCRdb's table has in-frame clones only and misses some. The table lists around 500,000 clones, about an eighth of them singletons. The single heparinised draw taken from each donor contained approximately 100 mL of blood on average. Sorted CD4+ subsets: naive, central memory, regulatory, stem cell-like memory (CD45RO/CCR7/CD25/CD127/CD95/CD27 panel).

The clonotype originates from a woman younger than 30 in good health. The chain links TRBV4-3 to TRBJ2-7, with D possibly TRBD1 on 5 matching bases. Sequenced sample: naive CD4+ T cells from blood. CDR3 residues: CASRKGAVHEQYV. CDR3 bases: TGCGCCAGCCGGAAAGGGGCAGTACACGAGCAGTACGTC.